The clone carrying this T cell receptor beta chain was seen ten or more times. This sequence may be a read error, since a much larger clone differs from it by one base. Germline V CDR1 and CDR2: MNHNY, SVGAGI (reference sequence). The CDR3 covers 13 residues. V was clipped by 5 bases and J by 5 bases, with 10 bases between them. The entry originates in a study of breast tumors, draining lymph nodes, adjacent tissues. In TCRdb, the multiplex PCR reads were re-called with MiXCR into one record per CDR3 protein. The repertoire holds tens of thousands of distinct CDR3 sequences, with less than 65% as singletons.

The chain uses TRBV6-6 and TRBJ1-5; D may be TRBD1 (6 bases). What was sequenced was breast tumor tissue. This receptor was obtained from a female donor with breast cancer. Some clones in this sample may be carry-over from other donors' samples. The CDR3 loop is CASSHRADQPQHF. CDR3 nucleotides: TGTGCCAGCAGTCACAGGGCGGATCAGCCCCAGCATTTT.